This T cell receptor beta chain was obtained from a study of cytomegalovirus exposure and HLA in healthy donors. Study findings and constraints: Judged likely to be a sequencing artifact was a cluster of highly shared sequence variants.

Losses at the gene ends were 3 bases for V and 1 base for J; bases not matched to a gene: 1. The CDR3 covers 15 residues. Germline lookup yields CDR1 SNHLY and CDR2 FYNNEI. Notes on this clone: Its antigen is unknown.

Amplification used 60 Vbeta primers and 13 Jbeta primers. Clones were sequenced by immunoSEQ multiplex PCR, and TCRdb holds only the in-frame ones, with some missing. The table shows under 200,000 clones, with less than 90% occurring only once. The sample comprised PBMCs. This sequence originates from a woman aged 18-30 years in good health and CMV-seronegative. The V call is TRBV2, the J call TRBJ1-5; TRBD1 matches 9 bases. The chain's CDR3 is CASSEDRGSNQPQHF. CDR3 bases: TGTGCCAGCAGTGAGGACAGGGGCAGCAATCAGCCCCAGCATTTT. The complete variable domain, with remaining parts taken from reference TRBV2 and TRBJ1-5, reads EPEVTQTPSHQVTQMGQEVILRCVPISNHLYFYWYRQILGQKVEFLVSFYNNEISEKSEIFDDQFSVERPDGSNFTLKIRSTKLEDSAMYFCASSEDRGSNQPQHFGDGTRLSIL.